These T cell receptor beta chains were read from a single sample in a study of blood T cell repertoires in COVID-19. TCRdb's copy holds only in-frame clones and misses some; the assay was immunoSEQ multiplex PCR. This sample carries almost 200,000 clones, around 85% of them seen once, and the ten largest clones take 0.95%. The sample consisted of peripheral blood. All receptors come from a man in his 60s with COVID-19, enrolled during active disease. CDR3s include the opening cysteine and the closing phenylalanine or tryptophan. D genes are given only for firm matches. The listing skips clone size in some rows; elsewhere it reads once, few, many or a size class.

>few|TRBD1|TRBJ1-5|TRBV7-2
CASSTLQGANQPQHF
TGTGCCAGCAGCACATTACAGGGGGCAAATCAGCCCCAGCATTTT
>.|.|TRBJ2-5|TRBV7-9
CASSPPWRRGQETQYF
TGTGCCAGCAGCCCCCCGTGGCGACGAGGACAAGAGACCCAGTACTTC
>.|TRBD1|TRBJ1-1|TRBV28
CASSQTGGTTEAFF
TGTGCCAGCAGTCAGACAGGGGGGACGACTGAAGCTTTCTTT
>.|TRBD1|TRBJ1-1|TRBV30
CAWNTGGTEAFF
TGTGCCTGGAATACAGGGGGCACTGAAGCTTTCTTT
>.|.|TRBJ1-1|TRBV15
CATSRDGRDEAFF
TGTGCCACCAGCAGAGATGGGAGGGATGAAGCTTTCTTT
>.|.|TRBJ1-3|TRBV15
CATSRDPTAGNTIYF
TGTGCCACCAGCAGAGATCCGACAGCTGGAAACACCATATATTTT
>once|TRBD1|TRBJ1-4|TRBV2
CASSEWRGTGSEKLFF
TGTGCCAGCAGTGAATGGAGGGGGACAGGGAGTGAAAAACTGTTTTTT
>.|.|TRBJ1-1|TRBV28
CASSSVTAWNTEAFF
TGTGCCAGCAGTTCAGTGACAGCCTGGAACACTGAAGCTTTCTTT
>.|TRBD2|TRBJ2-7|TRBV7-9
CASSLTGGSYEQYF
TGTGCCAGCAGCTTAACGGGAGGGTCCTACGAGCAGTACTTC
>.|.|TRBJ2-1|TRBV3-1/TRBV3-2
CASSQDDYYQRSQFF
TGTGCCAGCAGCCAAGATGACTACTACCAACGCAGTCAGTTCTTC
>.|TRBD1|TRBJ1-1|TRBV6-2/TRBV6-3
CASSYRPGGSHTEAFF
TGTGCCAGCAGTTACAGGCCAGGGGGATCCCACACTGAAGCTTTCTTT
>.|.|TRBJ1-4|TRBV4-1
CASSQDPGNEKLFF
TGCGCCAGCAGCCAAGATCCCGGGAACGAAAAACTGTTTTTT
>.|TRBD2|TRBJ2-1|TRBV14
CASSPLGGGGKWFF
TGTGCCAGCAGCCCGCTCGGCGGGGGGGGGAAATGGTTCTTC
>.|.|TRBJ1-1|TRBV6-5
CASLLGQSTEAFF
TGTGCCAGCCTCTTAGGACAGAGCACTGAAGCTTTCTTT
>.|.|TRBJ1-1|TRBV29-1
CSVTRGGVAEAFF
TGCAGCGTCACTAGGGGAGGGGTGGCTGAAGCTTTCTTT
>.|.|TRBJ1-3|TRBV11-2
CASSRQQGRTGNTIYF
TGTGCCAGCAGCCGTCAACAGGGTAGAACTGGAAACACCATATATTTT
>.|.|TRBJ1-1|TRBV25-1
CASIKQGNTEAFF
TGTGCCAGCATCAAACAGGGGAACACTGAAGCTTTCTTT
>.|TRBD1|TRBJ1-2|TRBV24-1
CATSDFQGAQGFYGYTF
TGTGCCACCAGTGATTTTCAGGGGGCGCAGGGTTTCTATGGCTACACCTTC
>once|.|TRBJ1-1|TRBV29-1
CSVGSGMNTEAFF
TGCAGCGTTGGCTCAGGGATGAACACTGAAGCTTTCTTT
>.|TRBD1|TRBJ1-5|TRBV28
CASTPGTGAYNQPQHF
TGTGCCAGCACGCCCGGGACAGGGGCTTACAATCAGCCCCAGCATTTT
>.|.|TRBJ2-6|TRBV6-5
CATVGQVGANVLTF
TGTGCCACAGTCGGACAAGTAGGGGCCAACGTCCTGACTTTC
>once|TRBD1|TRBJ2-1|TRBV5-1
CASSLADRGHEQFF
TGCGCCAGCAGCTTGGCGGACAGGGGCCATGAGCAGTTCTTC
>.|.|TRBJ1-3|TRBV5-1
CASSLEGVLLGNTIYF
TGCGCCAGCAGCTTGGAGGGGGTTCTCCTCGGAAACACCATATATTTT
>.|.|TRBJ2-3|TRBV11-1
CASSSGPLQGTQYF
TGTGCCAGCAGCTCCGGGCCCTTGCAGGGTACGCAGTATTTT
>.|.|TRBJ2-2|TRBV7-2
CASSLRQANTGELFF
TGTGCCAGCAGCTTAAGGCAGGCGAACACCGGGGAGCTGTTTTTT
>once|.|TRBJ2-7|TRBV6-1
CASSEQGINEQYF
TGTGCCAGCAGTGAACAGGGGATAAACGAGCAGTACTTC
>.|TRBD2|TRBJ2-2|TRBV3-1/TRBV3-2
CASSLTSGSGGGELFF
TGTGCCAGCAGCCTCACTAGCGGGAGTGGAGGCGGGGAGCTGTTTTTT
>.|.|TRBJ2-1|TRBV14
CASSPLTVSYNEQFF
TGTGCCAGCAGCCCATTGACTGTCTCCTACAATGAGCAGTTCTTC